Listed below are T cell receptor beta chains from one sample, sequenced in a study of cytomegalovirus exposure and HLA in healthy donors. Produced via immunoSEQ multiplex PCR; TCRdb's table is partial and in-frame only. Among approximately 200,000 clones listed, 75% to 80% were seen once. The sample was PBMCs. The receptors shown here come from a man between 18 and 35 years old in good health and CMV-seronegative. The CDR3 runs from the conserved cysteine through the conserved F or W. Each record gives: D gene, V gene, J gene, clone size, CDR3 DNA, CDR3 protein. D genes are given only for firm matches. Expanded clones get a size class; other rows say once, few or many, or leave the size out.

d_call: -; v_call: TRBV9; j_call: TRBJ2-3; clone_size: few; cdr3_nt: TGTGCCAGCAGCTCATCAGGGATCAGCCCCACAGATACGCAGTATTTT; cdr3_aa: CASSSSGISPTDTQYF
d_call: TRBD2; v_call: TRBV11-2; j_call: TRBJ2-2; clone_size: -; cdr3_nt: TGTGCCAGCAGCTTAGCTAGCGGGGGGGCCGGCACCGGGGAGCTGTTTTTT; cdr3_aa: CASSLASGGAGTGELFF
d_call: TRBD2; v_call: TRBV30; j_call: TRBJ2-1; clone_size: -; cdr3_nt: TGTGCCTGGACCGCCGGGGGACTAGCATCTTACAATGAGCAGTTCTTC; cdr3_aa: CAWTAGGLASYNEQFF
d_call: -; v_call: TRBV9; j_call: TRBJ2-5; clone_size: -; cdr3_nt: TGTGCCAGCAGCGTAGTGCCTGCGGAGACCCAGTACTTC; cdr3_aa: CASSVVPAETQYF
d_call: TRBD1; v_call: TRBV7-8; j_call: TRBJ2-7; clone_size: -; cdr3_nt: TGTGCCAGCAGGTTAGCGACAGGGCCCACCTACGAGCAGTACTTC; cdr3_aa: CASRLATGPTYEQYF
d_call: -; v_call: TRBV19; j_call: TRBJ2-5; clone_size: few; cdr3_nt: TGTGCCAGTAGTATTCGGGGGGCCGGGGAGACCCAGTACTTC; cdr3_aa: CASSIRGAGETQYF
d_call: -; v_call: TRBV7-9; j_call: TRBJ1-1; clone_size: few; cdr3_nt: TGTTCCAGCAGCGCCCCGGACAGAGTGAACACTGAAGCTTTCTTT; cdr3_aa: CSSSAPDRVNTEAFF
d_call: -; v_call: TRBV11-2; j_call: TRBJ2-7; clone_size: -; cdr3_nt: TGTGCCAGCATTGGCTCTCCCTCCTACGAGCAGTACTTC; cdr3_aa: CASIGSPSYEQYF
d_call: TRBD2; v_call: TRBV6-4; j_call: TRBJ2-1; clone_size: -; cdr3_nt: TGTGCCAGCAGTGAGTCTAGCGGATACAATGAGCAGTTCTTC; cdr3_aa: CASSESSGYNEQFF
d_call: -; v_call: TRBV5-4; j_call: TRBJ1-2; clone_size: -; cdr3_nt: TGTGCCAGCAGCTTGGCCTGGGGGGGGGACTATGGCTACACCTTC; cdr3_aa: CASSLAWGGDYGYTF
d_call: TRBD2; v_call: TRBV29-1; j_call: TRBJ2-1; clone_size: -; cdr3_nt: TGCAGCGTTGCCCTACTAGCGGGAGAGGGGGAGCAGTTCTTC; cdr3_aa: CSVALLAGEGEQFF
d_call: TRBD1; v_call: TRBV4-1; j_call: TRBJ1-3; clone_size: -; cdr3_nt: TGCGCCAGCAGCCTTGACAGGGGGACTGGAAACACCATATATTTT; cdr3_aa: CASSLDRGTGNTIYF
d_call: -; v_call: TRBV6-1; j_call: TRBJ1-1; clone_size: -; cdr3_nt: TGTGCCAGCAGTATCGGGAGAACTGAAGCTTTCTTT; cdr3_aa: CASSIGRTEAFF
d_call: TRBD2; v_call: TRBV27; j_call: TRBJ2-1; clone_size: once; cdr3_nt: TGTGCCAGCGGTCCGGGACTAGCGGGAGATAATGAGCAGTTCTTC; cdr3_aa: CASGPGLAGDNEQFF
d_call: -; v_call: TRBV7-3; j_call: TRBJ2-1; clone_size: once; cdr3_nt: TGTGCCAGCAGCTTAGAGGTCGGGAGTTTACTTGGTGAGCAGTTCTTC; cdr3_aa: CASSLEVGSLLGEQFF
d_call: TRBD1; v_call: TRBV5-8; j_call: TRBJ1-4; clone_size: -; cdr3_nt: TGTGCCAGCAGCCGTAAGGGGGCTGGGTATGAAAAACTGTTTTTT; cdr3_aa: CASSRKGAGYEKLFF
d_call: TRBD1; v_call: TRBV10-3; j_call: TRBJ1-5; clone_size: -; cdr3_nt: TGTGCCATCAGTGAGGTACAGGGGTCCAATCAGCCCCAGCATTTT; cdr3_aa: CAISEVQGSNQPQHF